This T cell receptor beta chain was recorded in a study of cytomegalovirus exposure and HLA in healthy donors. Whole-study context: The 100 to 150 validation repertoires and the roughly 670 first-cohort repertoires shared a platform, a later analysis reported. Whole-study findings and limits: Accounts indicate the classifier identified cytomegalovirus status with strong specificity and sensitivity. Later, an analysis found that TCR clusters from the first cohort tended to co-occur in the roughly 110 validation repertoires.

V lost 0 bases, J lost 7 bases, and 3 bases stayed unmatched. CDR1 PRHDT and CDR2 FYEKMQ come from the germline V gene (reference sequence). The CDR3 has 13 amino acids. Worth noting for this clone: No antigen is known for it.

Using immunoSEQ multiplex PCR, the repertoire was profiled, and TCRdb retains in-frame clones only, with some absent. This table has over 100,000 clones, roughly 90% appearing once. J is TRBJ2-7 and V is TRBV13; 7 bases fit TRBD1. The TCR comes from a woman aged 18-29 years in good health and CMV-seronegative. The sample taken for sequencing was PBMCs. Here the CDR3 reads CASSLGPRGEQYF. In nucleotides, the CDR3 is TGTGCCAGCAGCTTAGGCCCCAGGGGGGAGCAGTACTTC.